Each of the 29 T cell receptor beta chains below was sequenced from the same sample in a study of PD-L1 blockade in urothelial cancer. TCRdb keeps only in-frame clones here, not all; method: immunoSEQ multiplex PCR. The data contain some 79,000 clones, around 80% of them singletons. Sample: PBMCs, taken around atezolizumab (anti-PD-L1) treatment. The origin of the receptors is a man in his 70s with urothelial cancer.

The sample holds a few counts of this clone. The chain carries TRBV18 and TRBJ1-2; TRBD1 aligns across 7 bases. V lost 3 bases and J lost 0; bases outside the gene matches: 7. The CDR3 runs 16 residues. Germline-derived CDR1 and CDR2 are KGHSH and LQKENI. The CDR3 region has the DNA TGTGCCAGCTCACCGGGACAGCCCTTATCTAACTATGGCTACACCTTC. Its protein is CASSPGQPLSNYGYTF.

The V gene is TRBV9, the J gene TRBJ2-3; D might be TRBD2 (7 bases). Trimming left V 0 bases short and J 6 bases short, with 17 bases between. Germline values: CDR1 SGDLS, CDR2 YYNGEE. The CDR3 spans 16 residues. The CDR3 DNA sequence: TGTGCCAGCAGCGTAGAGGGGGGGGCAGGTTGGGATACGCAGTATTTT. Amino acids: CASSVEGGAGWDTQYF.

CDR3 protein: CASSLLDQTSVAGELFF. CDR3 sequence (DNA): TGTGCCAGCTCACTCCTAGACCAGACTAGCGTGGCCGGGGAGCTGTTTTTT. V is TRBV18 and J is TRBJ2-2; 8 bases are a match to TRBD2. J lost 6 bases, V lost 4 bases, and 13 bases had no gene match. Germline loops: CDR1 KGHSH, CDR2 LQKENI. The CDR3 is 17 amino acids.

Points on this clone: The missing conserved phenylalanine or tryptophan at the end of this CDR3 makes a read error likely. The DNA is left out, because the CDR3 cannot be placed on it with certainty; the CDR3 is given as TCRdb lists it. The chain carries TRBV6-6 and TRBJ1-2. Germline CDR1 reads MNHNY; CDR2 reads SVGAGI (reference sequence). The length of the CDR3 is 14 amino acids, counting both ends. CDR3: CASSYCKGGRKTYG.

This chain uses TRBV5-1 with TRBJ1-2; 7 bases fit TRBD1. V was clipped by 7 bases and J by 6 bases; unmatched bases: 9. The CDR3 length is 13 residues. Germline V gene lookup returns CDR1 SGHRS and CDR2 YFSETQ. The CDR3 loop is CASLRDRADGYTF. The DNA of the CDR3 is TGCGCCAGCTTACGCGACAGGGCGGATGGCTACACCTTC.

J is TRBJ2-7 and V is TRBV15; 8 nucleotides agree with TRBD1. J gave up 3 bases and V 5 bases, and 6 bases lay outside the gene matches. This CDR3 contains 14 residues. Germline V gene lookup returns CDR1 LNHNV and CDR2 YYDKDF (reference sequence). In DNA form, the CDR3 reads TGTGCCACCAGCGCGGACAGGGTAGTCTACGAGCAGTACTTC. Translated: CATSADRVVYEQYF. Looking up the rest from reference TRBV15 and TRBJ2-7 gives the full variable domain: DAMVIQNPRYQVTQFGKPVTLSCSQTLNHNVMYWYQQKSSQAPKLLFHYYDKDFNNEADTPDNFQSRRPNTSFCFLDIRSPGLGDTAMYLCATSADRVVYEQYFGPGTRLTVT.

This sequence joins TRBV19 and TRBJ1-2; TRBD1 matches at 10 bases. CDR3 length equals 15 residues. CDR1 and CDR2 (germline): LNHDA, SQIVND (reference sequence). The trim removed 6 bases at V and 1 base at J, leaving 5 bases unmatched. The CDR3 protein is CASSLGQGHNYGYTF. The CDR3 DNA follows: TGTGCCAGTAGCCTGGGACAGGGGCATAACTATGGCTACACCTTC.

This clone was seen more than once but under ten times. V gene TRBV5-6 combines with J gene TRBJ2-3; no definite D call. The CDR3 totals 14 residues. V was pared by 3 bases and J by 1 base, with 9 bases between. Germline lookup yields CDR1 SGHDT and CDR2 YYEEEE. CDR3 region: CASSSDLGTDTQYF. Here the CDR3 DNA reads TGTGCCAGCAGCTCTGACCTAGGCACAGATACGCAGTATTTT.

The chain recombines TRBV19 with TRBJ1-5; TRBD1 matches at 7 bases. J was trimmed by 0 bases and V by 0 bases; bases with no gene match: 5. Germline-derived CDR1 and CDR2 are LNHDA and SQIVND (reference sequence). The CDR3 is 17 amino acids. The CDR3 DNA reads as TGTGCCAGTAGTATAGAGGGGGGACAGCATAGCAATCAGCCCCAGCATTTT. Its translation is CASSIEGGQHSNQPQHF.

V is TRBV6-1 and J is TRBJ2-5; weak D call: TRBD2 (6 bases). With 0 bases removed from V and 5 bases from J, the gap between germline ends came to 10 bases. CDR3 length: 14 amino acids. Germline V gene lookup returns CDR1 MNHNS and CDR2 SASEGT. DNA of the CDR3: TGTGCCAGCAGTGAAGCGAGACTAGAGGAGACCCAGTACTTC. Its protein product is CASSEARLEETQYF.

This chain connects TRBV25-1 to TRBJ1-1; TRBD1 might be the D (6 bases). The CDR3 loop spans 16 amino acids. Germline CDR1 reads MGHDK; CDR2 reads SYGVNS. Trimming took 6 bases from V and 1 from J, leaving 18 bases between them. DNA for the CDR3: TGTGCCAGCAGCGGGTTCGGCAGGGGCCCGAACACTGAAGCTTTCTTT. It codes for CASSGFGRGPNTEAFF.

The rearrangement links TRBV13 to TRBJ1-3; D gene uncertain. V was clipped by 4 bases and J by 3 bases, with 10 bases between them. The CDR3 has 14 residues. Germline values: CDR1 PRHDT, CDR2 FYEKMQ (reference sequence). The CDR3 loop reads CASSSAGGGNTIYF. For the CDR3, the DNA is TGTGCCAGCAGCTCCGCGGGAGGTGGAAACACCATATATTTT. The full variable domain, in which reference TRBV13 and TRBJ1-3 provide the parts outside the CDR3, is AAGVIQSPRHLIKEKRETATLKCYPIPRHDTVYWYQQGPGQDPQFLISFYEKMQSDKGSIPDRFSAQQFSDYHSELNMSSLELGDSALYFCASSSAGGGNTIYFGEGSWLTVV.

This rearrangement joins TRBV7-8 to TRBJ1-1; the D gene is possibly TRBD1 (6 bases). CDR3 length: 12 amino acids. V lost 5 bases and J 8 bases, leaving 12 bases between the germline ends. Per the germline V gene, CDR1 is SGHVS and CDR2 is FQNEAQ. The CDR3 here is CASSVNQGEAFF. As DNA, the CDR3 is TGTGCCAGCAGCGTAAATCAGGGGGAAGCTTTCTTT.

This clone was recorded a few times. This sequence joins TRBV27 and TRBJ2-1; 14 bases align to TRBD2. V was clipped by 5 bases and J by 8 bases; unmatched bases: 8. The CDR3 has 16 residues. CDR1 is MNHEY, CDR2 SMNVEV, per germline (reference sequence). The CDR3 here is CASSTETSGRADEQFF. The CDR3 region has the DNA TGTGCCAGCAGTACCGAGACTAGCGGGAGGGCGGATGAGCAGTTCTTC.

This clone was seen once. The genes are TRBV30 and TRBJ2-7; TRBD1 matches 8 bases. There are 13 residues in the CDR3. Germline V CDR1 and CDR2: GTSNPN, SVGIG (reference sequence). V shed 3 bases, J shed 2 bases, and the junction held 3 bases outside the gene matches. Here the CDR3 reads CAWRGQGTYEQYF. The CDR3 nucleotides read TGTGCCTGGAGAGGACAGGGAACCTACGAGCAGTACTTC.

The V call is TRBV23-1, the J call TRBJ2-5; D is unresolved. TRBV23-1 falls under the ORF class, with uncertain function. Deletions cut 0 bases from V and 4 bases from J, with 12 bases between. CDR3 length: 15 amino acids. In nucleotides, the CDR3 is TGCGCCAGCAGTCAATCTCGGCCGATAGCAGAGACCCAGTACTTC. Encoded protein: CASSQSRPIAETQYF.

The J gene is TRBJ2-1, the V gene TRBV5-1; 7 bases line up with TRBD1. Germline trimming cut 0 bases from V and 5 bases from J; bases unmatched to any gene: 5. Looked up from germline, CDR1 is SGHRS and CDR2 is YFSETQ. This CDR3 region has 15 residues. The DNA of the CDR3 is TGCGCCAGCAGCTTGGTTATAGGGACAGACAATGAGCAGTTCTTC. It is translated as CASSLVIGTDNEQFF.

The V gene is TRBV23-1, the J gene TRBJ2-3; perhaps TRBD1 as D (6 bases). TRBV23-1 is identified as an open reading frame with a role that is uncertain. The CDR3 contains 21 residues. Trimming left V 0 bases short and J 1 base short, with 26 bases between. CDR3 coding DNA: TGCGCCAGCAGTCAATCGGCCCAAGACAGGTGCTTAATGTTGGGCACAGATACGCAGTATTTT. It translates to CASSQSAQDRCLMLGTDTQYF.

The chain links TRBV6-1 to TRBJ1-3; D perhaps matches TRBD1 (5 bases). The CDR3 extends over 15 amino acids. Between the trimmed V and J ends, which lost 8 bases and 0 bases, there was a span of 14 bases. The germline CDR1 and CDR2 sequences are MNHNS and SASEGT. The CDR3 protein is CASVGQVSSGNTIYF. Written as DNA, the CDR3 is TGTGCCAGCGTGGGGCAGGTGAGCTCTGGAAACACCATATATTTT.

The chain couples TRBV12-5 to TRBJ2-1, with D perhaps TRBD2 (6 bases). Germline V gives CDR1 LGHNT, CDR2 FRNRAP. The CDR3 loop spans 13 amino acids. Trimming took off 3 bases at V and 10 bases at J, with 13 bases between the two ends. Written as DNA, the CDR3 is TGTGCTAGTGGTTTAGCCGAACGGGGGGAGCAGTTCTTC. Translation gives CASGLAERGEQFF.

This chain uses TRBV5-4 with TRBJ2-5, with D unresolved. Germline CDR1 is SGHNT and CDR2 is YYREEE (reference sequence). Trimming left V 1 base short and J 5 bases short, with 12 bases between. The CDR3 is made up of 14 amino acids. CDR3 coding DNA: TGTGCCAGCAGCTTGCAAACAGCTGGGGAGACCCAGTACTTC. Amino acid sequence: CASSLQTAGETQYF. Together with reference TRBV5-4 and TRBJ2-5, the CDR3 gives the full variable domain: ETGVTQSPTHLIKTRGQQVTLRCSSQSGHNTVSWYQQALGQGPQFIFQYYREEENGRGNFPPRFSGLQFPNYSSELNVNALELDDSALYLCASSLQTAGETQYFGPGTRLLVL.

The chain links TRBV18 to TRBJ1-3; 9 bases are shared with TRBD1. Germline V gene data show CDR1 as KGHSH and CDR2 as LQKENI. This CDR3 is 15 amino acids long. Losses at the gene ends were 5 bases for V and 3 bases for J; bases not matched to a gene: 5. The CDR3 protein is CASSKQGALGNTIYF. The DNA for the CDR3 is TGTGCCAGCTCAAAACAGGGGGCGCTTGGAAACACCATATATTTT. The full variable domain, completed using reference TRBV18 and TRBJ1-3, is NAGVMQNPRHLVRRRGQEARLRCSPMKGHSHVYWYRQLPEEGLKFMVYLQKENIIDESGMPKERFSAEFPKEGPSILRIQQVVRGDSAAYFCASSKQGALGNTIYFGEGSWLTVV.

The chain combines TRBV18 with TRBJ2-7, with D tentatively TRBD1 (6 bases). Germline V gene data show CDR1 as KGHSH and CDR2 as LQKENI. Trimming cost V 2 bases and J 5 bases, with 13 bases left between them. The CDR3 runs 14 residues. The CDR3 is CASSPGQGRDEQYF. The CDR3 DNA reads TGTGCCAGCTCACCAGGGCAGGGGCGGGACGAGCAGTACTTC.

The rearrangement uses TRBV9 and TRBJ2-1, with 14 bases identical to TRBD2. CDR1 SGDLS and CDR2 YYNGEE come from the germline V gene. The CDR3 runs 20 residues. V dropped 0 bases and J dropped 0; count of bases not matched to a gene: 8. CDR3 DNA: TGTGCCAGCAGCGTAGATGTGGGACTAGCGGGGGTAATCTCCTACAATGAGCAGTTCTTC. It yields the protein CASSVDVGLAGVISYNEQFF. Supplemented by reference TRBV9 and TRBJ2-1, the full variable domain reads DSGVTQTPKHLITATGQRVTLRCSPRSGDLSVYWYQQSLDQGLQFLIQYYNGEERAKGNILERFSAQQFPDLHSELNLSSLELGDSALYFCASSVDVGLAGVISYNEQFFGPGTRLTVL.

This clone turned up a few times. This chain uses TRBV4-2 with TRBJ1-1; TRBD1 might be the D (5 bases). CDR1 is LGHNA, CDR2 YNFKEQ, per germline. The CDR3 runs 15 residues. V was clipped by 0 bases and J by 5 bases, with 13 bases between them. DNA of the CDR3: TGTGCCAGCAGCCAAGAGGGGGGTTTAAGGACTGAAGCTTTCTTT. As protein: CASSQEGGLRTEAFF.

The chain employs TRBV19 and TRBJ1-2; 7 bases map to TRBD1. V shed 6 bases and J 0 bases; nucleotides not matched to a gene: 1. The CDR3 covers 13 residues. Germline lookup yields CDR1 LNHDA and CDR2 SQIVND (reference sequence). The CDR3 spells CASRGQTNYGYTF. As DNA, the CDR3 is TGTGCCAGTAGGGGACAGACTAACTATGGCTACACCTTC.

The chain combines TRBV9 with TRBJ1-2; TRBD1 agrees at 8 bases. CDR3 length: 14 residues. Germline assignment: CDR1 SGDLS and CDR2 YYNGEE. V dropped 3 bases and J dropped 7; count of bases not matched to a gene: 8. DNA for the CDR3: TGTGCCAGCAGCGGCCGGGACAGGAGGTCTGGCTACACCTTC. This sequence encodes CASSGRDRRSGYTF.

The chain couples TRBV28 to TRBJ2-7, with a weak D call TRBD1 (5 bases). The CDR3 is made up of 13 amino acids. V gave up 6 bases and J gave up 3 bases, with 12 bases separating them. The germline V gene encodes CDR1 MDHEN and CDR2 SYDVKM. The CDR3 loop is CASSPTQGYEQYF. The CDR3 nucleotides read TGTGCCAGCAGCCCCACTCAGGGCTACGAGCAGTACTTC.

By share, this clone ranks as medium-sized. The chain couples TRBV10-2 to TRBJ2-7, with 8 bases identical to TRBD1. CDR3 size: 15 residues. The germline CDR1 and CDR2 sequences are WSHSY and SAAADI. V was clipped by 3 bases and J by 4 bases; unmatched bases: 8. The CDR3 here is CASSDFTGQGYEQYF. The CDR3 DNA is TGCGCCAGCAGTGATTTCACCGGACAGGGTTACGAGCAGTACTTC.